Shown below are 11 T cell receptor beta chains from a single sample sequenced in a study of T cell clones after liver transplantation. Clones were sequenced by immunoSEQ multiplex PCR, and TCRdb holds only the in-frame ones, with some missing. The sample shows tens of thousands of clones, about four fifths of them seen only once. Sequenced here: CD4+ T cells from blood, sampled 12 months after liver transplant. The origin of the receptors is a human patient who received a liver transplant. Part of the T cell pool may stem from the graft donor.

V and J are TRBV4-1 and TRBJ2-6, with a tentative D call TRBD2 (5 bases). Looked up from germline, CDR1 is MGHRA and CDR2 is YSYEKL. Trimming removed 8 bases from V and 2 bases from J, with 13 bases in between. The CDR3 runs 15 residues. The CDR3 protein is CASSVPGTGANVLTF. CDR3 in DNA: TGCGCCAGCTCAGTACCGGGGACTGGGGCCAACGTCCTGACTTTC.

The rearrangement links TRBV7-6 to TRBJ2-5; D gene uncertain. The CDR3 is 12 residues long. V was trimmed by 5 bases and J by 5 bases, leaving 9 bases between them. Germline CDR1 SGHVS, CDR2 FNYEAQ. This CDR3 is CASSLLGETQYF. The CDR3 coding sequence is TGTGCCAGCAGCCTCCTGGGGGAGACCCAGTACTTC.

CDR3 protein: CASSRGQNTGELFF. CDR3 in DNA: TGTGCCAGCAGTCGGGGACAGAACACCGGGGAGCTGTTTTTT. The V gene is TRBV28, the J gene TRBJ2-2; TRBD1 is a possible D gene (6 bases). Germline CDR1 and CDR2: MDHEN and SYDVKM. The CDR3 spans 14 residues. Trimming removed 5 bases from V and 1 base from J, with 8 bases in between.

This clone has a handful of counts. The genes are TRBV20-1 and TRBJ1-1; 7 bases match TRBD1. The CDR3 contains 11 residues. Germline V gene sequence: CDR1 DFQATT, CDR2 SNEGSKA (reference sequence). The CDR3 sequence is CRGTENTEAFF. CDR3 DNA: TGCAGGGGGACAGAGAACACTGAAGCTTTCTTT.

The rearrangement joins TRBV9 to TRBJ2-6, with no clear D. Germline V CDR1 and CDR2: SGDLS, YYNGEE. Trimming took 4 bases from V and 2 from J, leaving 7 bases between them. The CDR3 has 14 residues. This chain's CDR3 is CASSRVAGANVLTF. In DNA, the CDR3 is TGTGCCAGCAGCAGGGTGGCTGGGGCCAACGTCCTGACTTTC.

This rearrangement joins TRBV4-2 to TRBJ2-2, with D possibly TRBD2 on 6 matching bases. V lost 5 bases and J 7 bases, leaving 11 bases between the germline ends. Germline V gene lookup returns CDR1 LGHNA and CDR2 YNFKEQ. This CDR3 has 13 amino acids. The CDR3 DNA sequence: TGTGCCAGCAGCTCCCGACTAGGCGGGGAGCTGTTTTTT. Translating gives CASSSRLGGELFF.

The J gene is TRBJ1-1, the V gene TRBV7-2; D is uncertain. This CDR3 has 15 amino acids. V lost 5 bases and J lost 4, with 17 bases in between. Looked up from germline, CDR1 is SGHTA and CDR2 is FQGNSA. The DNA of the CDR3 is TGTGCCAGCAGCAAACGGGTCAGCCCAAGCACTGAAGCTTTCTTT. Protein product: CASSKRVSPSTEAFF.

This clone has only a few counts. V and J are TRBV7-2 and TRBJ2-1; no firm D call. Per germline, CDR1 SGHTA and CDR2 FQGNSA. The CDR3 is 15 residues long. V dropped 2 bases and J dropped 2 bases, with 10 bases sitting between them. As DNA, the CDR3 is TGTGCCAGCAGCTTACGACGGACCACCTACAATGAGCAGTTCTTC. Translated: CASSLRRTTYNEQFF. Full variable domain (remainder filled in from reference TRBV7-2 and TRBJ2-1): GAGVSQSPSNKVTEKGKDVELRCDPISGHTALYWYRQSLGQGLEFLIYFQGNSAPDKSGLPSDRFSAERTGGSVSTLTIQRTQQEDSAVYLCASSLRRTTYNEQFFGPGTRLTVL.

This clone showed up just once. V usage is TRBV5-1 and J usage is TRBJ1-2; maybe TRBD1 (5 bases). This CDR3 spans 16 amino acids. The V gene's germline CDR1 is SGHRS and CDR2 YFSETQ. V lost 0 bases, J lost 4 bases, and 16 bases lay in between. For the CDR3, the DNA is TGCGCCAGCAGCTTGGATAGGGACCTTATCGGCTATGGCTACACCTTC. Protein product: CASSLDRDLIGYGYTF.

This clone was seen a single time. The rearrangement joins TRBV28 to TRBJ1-2; the match to TRBD1 covers 9 bases. The length of the CDR3 is 14 residues. The junction had 4 bases not matched to a gene; V was cut back by 4 bases and J by 4 bases. The germline gives CDR1 MDHEN, CDR2 SYDVKM. The CDR3 protein is CASSSQQGAYGYTF. The CDR3 DNA follows: TGTGCCAGCAGTTCACAACAGGGGGCCTATGGCTACACCTTC.

V usage is TRBV10-1 and J usage is TRBJ2-3; unclear D gene. The CDR3 is made up of 11 amino acids. The V gene lost 8 bases and the J gene lost 3 bases, with 6 bases spanning the gap. Per the germline V gene, CDR1 is WNHNN and CDR2 is SYGVQD (reference sequence). This CDR3 is CASGKTDTQYF. The CDR3 DNA sequence: TGCGCCAGCGGTAAAACAGATACGCAGTATTTT.